The clone carrying this T cell receptor beta chain occurred many times. Its antigen remains unknown. The data were taken from a study of T cell repertoires in cytomegalovirus infection. TCRdb re-analysed the reads in MiXCR, keeping a single row per CDR3 protein. The top ten hold 18% of the sample, which has roughly 45,000 distinct CDR3 sequences, 20% to 25% seen once. The V gene's germline CDR1 is MNHEY and CDR2 SVGAGI. The CDR3 length is 15 residues. Unmatched junction bases numbered 0, after V lost 0 bases and J lost 2 bases. The sequencing input was PBMCs, sequenced either directly or after in vitro stimulation (not recorded which). The chain has TRBV6-5 and TRBJ1-5, with 8 bases aligning to TRBD1. The clonotype was recovered from a human donor in good health (CMV status not recorded). Some clones in this sample may be carry-over from other donors' samples. CDR3 DNA: TGTGCCAGCAGTTACTCACAGGGGGGCAATCAGCCCCAGCATTTT. This gives the protein CASSYSQGGNQPQHF.